A single sample is the source of the 6 T cell receptor beta chains below, sequenced in a study of shared clonotypes between healthy human individuals. This table comes from immunoSEQ multiplex PCR, and its TCRdb copy is limited to in-frame clones, with some not included. The sample records millions of clones, around nine tenths being singletons. Specimen: naive CD4+ T cells sorted from blood. The subset denotes: CD45RA+ positively selected. The receptors derive from a man aged 18 to 30 in good health.

Regarding this clone: Germline is not matched at one junction end, which may reflect a read error. V is TRBV7-7 and J is TRBJ2-1; D call uncertain. CDR1 and CDR2 (germline): SSHAT, FNYEAQ (reference sequence). This CDR3 is built from 13 residues. CDR3 DNA: TGTGCTAGCAGCCTCTCGGACCGGAATGAGCAGTTCTTC. As protein: CASSLSDRNEQFF.

The V gene is TRBV7-2, the J gene TRBJ1-4; D is unresolved. The germline CDR1 and CDR2 sequences are SGHTA and FQGNSA. Deletions cut 2 bases from V and 8 bases from J, with 15 bases between. This CDR3 comprises 15 residues. CDR3 in DNA: TGTGCCAGCAGCTTATTTCTCAGCGGGAAGGAAAAACTGTTTTTT. It codes for CASSLFLSGKEKLFF.

The chain's CDR3 is CASTSAGYSYNEQFF. The CDR3 DNA reads as TGCGCCAGCACATCAGCGGGCTACTCCTACAATGAGCAGTTCTTC. V and J are TRBV5-1 and TRBJ2-1; D perhaps matches TRBD2 (6 bases). Germline lookup yields CDR1 SGHRS and CDR2 YFSETQ. This CDR3 spans 15 amino acids. V was clipped by 6 bases and J by 0 bases, with 13 bases between them.

This chain connects TRBV19 to TRBJ1-4; D possibly corresponds to TRBD1 (6 bases). The CDR3 is 15 amino acids. In germline, CDR1 is LNHDA, CDR2 SQIVND (reference sequence). Between the trimmed V and J ends, which lost 3 bases and 5 bases, there was a span of 13 bases. The CDR3 region is CASSIGQRGNEKLFF. CDR3 coding DNA: TGTGCCAGTAGTATTGGACAGCGAGGAAATGAAAAACTGTTTTTT.

This sequence joins TRBV10-1 and TRBJ2-3; D is possibly TRBD2 (6 bases). Trimming left V 4 bases short and J 1 base short, with 6 bases between. CDR3 length: 13 residues. Per the germline V gene, CDR1 is WNHNN and CDR2 is SYGVQD (reference sequence). The CDR3 coding sequence is TGCGCCAGCAGTGGCGGGGGCACAGATACGCAGTATTTT. Translated: CASSGGGTDTQYF.

V usage is TRBV13 and J usage is TRBJ2-7; D perhaps matches TRBD1 (5 bases). Germline CDR1 PRHDT, CDR2 FYEKMQ (reference sequence). The length of the CDR3 is 16 residues. Trimming left V 0 bases short and J 2 bases short, with 14 bases between. CDR3 DNA: TGTGCCAGCAGCTTAGGGTATTCGAGACAGCCCTACGAGCAGTACTTC. This codes for CASSLGYSRQPYEQYF.